The clone carrying this T cell receptor beta chain was seen a few times. What it binds is unknown. The data belong to a study of cytomegalovirus exposure and HLA in healthy donors. General observations from the study: Several top significant clusters appeared, in a later analysis, to be linked to common viral pathogens. In an earlier analysis, most TCR beta V segments were productive about 87% or about 30% of the time. An analysis was carried out at a later point. It showed that HLA-associated TCR beta chains were more clonally expanded than equally common non-associated chains.

Though nominally healthy at sampling, donors likely had unrecorded immune exposures. The primer mix had 60 Vbeta and 13 Jbeta primers. TCRdb's copy holds only in-frame clones and misses some; the assay was immunoSEQ multiplex PCR. The table lists around 100,000 clones, roughly a tenth of them singletons. The CDR3 length is 17 residues. In germline, CDR1 is PRHDT, CDR2 FYEKMQ (reference sequence). V lost 2 bases and J 3 bases, leaving 14 bases between the germline ends. This clonotype was sampled from a man aged 40-55 years in good health and CMV-seropositive. Sequencing was performed on PBMCs. V gene TRBV13 combines with J gene TRBJ2-6, with TRBD1 as a possible D gene (5 bases). CDR3 loop: CASSLQQGGVGANVLTF. CDR3 DNA: TGTGCCAGCAGCTTACAGCAGGGTGGGGTTGGGGCCAACGTCCTGACTTTC. The complete variable domain, with remaining parts taken from reference TRBV13 and TRBJ2-6, reads AAGVIQSPRHLIKEKRETATLKCYPIPRHDTVYWYQQGPGQDPQFLISFYEKMQSDKGSIPDRFSAQQFSDYHSELNMSSLELGDSALYFCASSLQQGGVGANVLTFGAGSRLTVL.